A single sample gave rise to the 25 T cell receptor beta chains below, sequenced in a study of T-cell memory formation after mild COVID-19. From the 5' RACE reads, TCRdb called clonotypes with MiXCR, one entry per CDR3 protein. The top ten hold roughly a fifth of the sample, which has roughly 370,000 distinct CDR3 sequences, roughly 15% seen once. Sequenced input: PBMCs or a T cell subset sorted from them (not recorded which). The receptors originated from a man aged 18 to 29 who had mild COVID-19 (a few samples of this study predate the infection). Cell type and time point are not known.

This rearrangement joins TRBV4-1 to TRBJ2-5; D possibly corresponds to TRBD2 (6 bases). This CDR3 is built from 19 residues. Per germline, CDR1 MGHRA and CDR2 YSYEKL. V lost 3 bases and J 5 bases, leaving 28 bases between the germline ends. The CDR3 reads CASSHLEGSQGPEWETQYF. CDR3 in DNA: TGCGCCAGCAGCCACCTGGAGGGCAGCCAAGGACCTGAGTGGGAGACCCAGTACTTC.

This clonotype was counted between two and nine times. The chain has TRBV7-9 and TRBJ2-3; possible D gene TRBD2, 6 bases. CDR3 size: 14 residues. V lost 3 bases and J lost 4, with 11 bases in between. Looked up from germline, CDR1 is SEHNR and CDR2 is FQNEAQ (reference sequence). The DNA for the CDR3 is TGTGCCAGCAGCTTCGGGGGTAGTGCAGATACGCAGTATTTT. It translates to CASSFGGSADTQYF.

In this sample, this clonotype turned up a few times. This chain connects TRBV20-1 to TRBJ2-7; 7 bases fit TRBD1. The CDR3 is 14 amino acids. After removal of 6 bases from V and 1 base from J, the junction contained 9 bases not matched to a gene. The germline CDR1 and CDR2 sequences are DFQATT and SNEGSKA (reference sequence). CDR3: CSAPIQGISYEQYF. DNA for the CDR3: TGCAGTGCCCCTATACAGGGGATATCCTACGAGCAGTACTTC.

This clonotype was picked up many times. Here the CDR3 reads CASSDRSGGVTGELFF. The DNA of the CDR3 is TGTGCCAGCAGCGATCGCAGCGGGGGGGTCACCGGGGAGCTGTTTTTT. The rearrangement uses TRBV12-3 or TRBV12-4 and TRBJ2-2, with 10 bases that match TRBD2. The trim removed 6 bases at V and 4 bases at J, leaving 8 bases unmatched. The CDR3 totals 16 residues.

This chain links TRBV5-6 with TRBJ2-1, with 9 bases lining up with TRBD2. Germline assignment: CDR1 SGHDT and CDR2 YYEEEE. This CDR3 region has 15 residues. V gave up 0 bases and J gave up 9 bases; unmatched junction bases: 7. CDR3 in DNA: TGTGCCAGCAGCTTGGCCCTAGCGGGGTTTATTGAGCAGTTCTTC. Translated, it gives CASSLALAGFIEQFF.

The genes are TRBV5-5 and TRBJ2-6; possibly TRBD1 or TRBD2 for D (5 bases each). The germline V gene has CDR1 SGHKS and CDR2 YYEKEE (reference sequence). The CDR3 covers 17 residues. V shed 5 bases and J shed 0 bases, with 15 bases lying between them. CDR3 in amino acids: CASRAGTRYSGANVLTF. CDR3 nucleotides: TGTGCCAGCAGGGCCGGGACCCGATACTCTGGGGCCAACGTCCTGACTTTC.

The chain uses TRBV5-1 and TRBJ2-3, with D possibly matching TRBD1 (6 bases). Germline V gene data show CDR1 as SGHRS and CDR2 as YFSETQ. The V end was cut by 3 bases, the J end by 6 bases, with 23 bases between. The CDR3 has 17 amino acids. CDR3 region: CASSSRQVLQVGDTQYF. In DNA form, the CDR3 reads TGCGCCAGCAGCTCTCGACAGGTCCTCCAAGTAGGGGATACGCAGTATTTT.

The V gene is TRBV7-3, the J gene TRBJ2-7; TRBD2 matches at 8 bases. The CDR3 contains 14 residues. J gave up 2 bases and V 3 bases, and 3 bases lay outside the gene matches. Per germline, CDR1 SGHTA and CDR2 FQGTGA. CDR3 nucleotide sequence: TGTGCCAGCAGCTTGCAAGCGGGGGCCTACGAGCAGTACTTC. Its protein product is CASSLQAGAYEQYF.

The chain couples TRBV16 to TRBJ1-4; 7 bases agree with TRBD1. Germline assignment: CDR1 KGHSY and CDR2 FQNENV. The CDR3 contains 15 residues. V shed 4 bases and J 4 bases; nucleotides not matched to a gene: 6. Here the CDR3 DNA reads TGTGCCAGCAGCCTGCCCGGGACAGTTAATGAAAAACTGTTTTTT. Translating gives CASSLPGTVNEKLFF.

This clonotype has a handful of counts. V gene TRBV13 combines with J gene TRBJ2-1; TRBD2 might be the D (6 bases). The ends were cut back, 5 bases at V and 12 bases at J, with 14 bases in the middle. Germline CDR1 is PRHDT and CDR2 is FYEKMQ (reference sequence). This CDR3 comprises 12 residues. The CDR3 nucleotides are TGTGCCAGCAGCCGTCTTTCGGGGGTGCAGTTCTTC. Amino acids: CASSRLSGVQFF.

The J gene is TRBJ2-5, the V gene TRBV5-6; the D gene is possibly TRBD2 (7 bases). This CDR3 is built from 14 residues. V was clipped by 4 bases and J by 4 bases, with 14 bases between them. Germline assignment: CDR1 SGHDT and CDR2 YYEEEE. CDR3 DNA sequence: TGTGCCAGCAGCCGACAAAGGGGGGGAGAGACCCAGTACTTC. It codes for CASSRQRGGETQYF.

The CDR3 DNA reads as TGCAGTGCTAGAGGAAGGACAGGGGCCTACGAGCAGTACTTC. Translating it yields CSARGRTGAYEQYF. V is TRBV20-1 and J is TRBJ2-7; 9 bases are shared with TRBD1. The germline V gene has CDR1 DFQATT and CDR2 SNEGSKA (reference sequence). Trimming cost V 1 base and J 2 bases; bases outside gene matches: 3. This CDR3 has 14 residues.

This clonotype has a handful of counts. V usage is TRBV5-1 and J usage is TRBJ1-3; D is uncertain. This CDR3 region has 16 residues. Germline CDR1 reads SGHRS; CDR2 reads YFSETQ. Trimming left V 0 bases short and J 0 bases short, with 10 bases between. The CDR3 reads CASSLVAATSGNTIYF. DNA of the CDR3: TGCGCCAGCAGCTTGGTGGCGGCGACCTCTGGAAACACCATATATTTT.

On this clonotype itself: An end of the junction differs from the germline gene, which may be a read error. CDR3 in amino acids: CASSPLLAGWGTQYF. CDR3 nucleotide sequence: TGTGCTAGCAGCCCCCTCCTAGCGGGGTGGGGTACGCAGTATTTT. The chain links TRBV7-7 to TRBJ2-3; 9 bases map to TRBD2. There are 15 residues in the CDR3. CDR1 is SSHAT, CDR2 FNYEAQ, per germline (reference sequence).

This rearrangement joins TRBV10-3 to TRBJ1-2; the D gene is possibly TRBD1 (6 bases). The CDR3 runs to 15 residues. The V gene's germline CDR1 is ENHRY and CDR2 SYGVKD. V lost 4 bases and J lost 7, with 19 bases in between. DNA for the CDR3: TGTGCCATCAGTGTCGGCGGGGGCAGGGCGGGTGGCTACACCTTC. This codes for CAISVGGGRAGGYTF.

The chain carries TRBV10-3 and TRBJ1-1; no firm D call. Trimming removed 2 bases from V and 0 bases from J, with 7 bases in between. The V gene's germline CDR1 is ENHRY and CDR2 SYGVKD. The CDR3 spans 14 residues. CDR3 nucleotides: TGTGCCATCAGTGAGCCGCCGGTGAACACTGAAGCTTTCTTT. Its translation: CAISEPPVNTEAFF.

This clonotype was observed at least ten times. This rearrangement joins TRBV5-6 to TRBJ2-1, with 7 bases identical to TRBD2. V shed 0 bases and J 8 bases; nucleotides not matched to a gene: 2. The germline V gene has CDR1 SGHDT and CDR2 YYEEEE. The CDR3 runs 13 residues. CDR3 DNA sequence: TGTGCCAGCAGCTTGGTAGGGAGGGATGAGCAGTTCTTC. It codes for CASSLVGRDEQFF.

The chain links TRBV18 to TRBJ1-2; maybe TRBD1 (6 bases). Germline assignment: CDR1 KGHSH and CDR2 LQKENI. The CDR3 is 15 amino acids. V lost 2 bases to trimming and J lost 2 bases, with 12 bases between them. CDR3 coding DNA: TGTGCCAGCTCACCAACCGGACAGATGAACTATGGCTACACCTTC. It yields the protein CASSPTGQMNYGYTF.

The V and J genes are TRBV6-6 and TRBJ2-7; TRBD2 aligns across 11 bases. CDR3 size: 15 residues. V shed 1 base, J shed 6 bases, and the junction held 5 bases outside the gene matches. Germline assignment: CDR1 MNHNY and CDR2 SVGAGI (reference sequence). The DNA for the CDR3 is TGTGCCAGCAGTTACTGTAGCGGGGGGGCCTGCGAGCAGTACTTC. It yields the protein CASSYCSGGACEQYF.

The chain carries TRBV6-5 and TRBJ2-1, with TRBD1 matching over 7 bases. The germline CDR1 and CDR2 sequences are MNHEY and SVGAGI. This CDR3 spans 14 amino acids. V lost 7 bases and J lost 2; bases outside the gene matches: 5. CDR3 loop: CASTRQGPYNEQFF. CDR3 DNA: TGTGCCAGCACTCGACAGGGTCCCTACAATGAGCAGTTCTTC.

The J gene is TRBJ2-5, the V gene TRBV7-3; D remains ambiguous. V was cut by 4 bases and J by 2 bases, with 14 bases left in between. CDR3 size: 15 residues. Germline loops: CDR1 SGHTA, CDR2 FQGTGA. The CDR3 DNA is TGTGCCAGCAGCTCCGGGTTGCCTTCGCAAGAGACCCAGTACTTC. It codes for CASSSGLPSQETQYF.

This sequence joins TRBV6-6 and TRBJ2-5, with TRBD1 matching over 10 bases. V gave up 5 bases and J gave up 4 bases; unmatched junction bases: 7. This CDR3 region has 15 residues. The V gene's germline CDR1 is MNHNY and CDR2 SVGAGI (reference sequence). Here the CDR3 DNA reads TGTGCCAGCAGTCACTATGGGGACAGGGGAGAGACCCAGTACTTC. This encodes CASSHYGDRGETQYF.

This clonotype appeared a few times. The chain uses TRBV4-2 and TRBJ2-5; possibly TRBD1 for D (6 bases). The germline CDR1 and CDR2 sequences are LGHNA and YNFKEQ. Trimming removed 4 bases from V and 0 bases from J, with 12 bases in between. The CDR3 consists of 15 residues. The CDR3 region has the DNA TGTGCCAGCAGCCCTGGGGGCCGTAACCAAGAGACCCAGTACTTC. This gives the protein CASSPGGRNQETQYF.

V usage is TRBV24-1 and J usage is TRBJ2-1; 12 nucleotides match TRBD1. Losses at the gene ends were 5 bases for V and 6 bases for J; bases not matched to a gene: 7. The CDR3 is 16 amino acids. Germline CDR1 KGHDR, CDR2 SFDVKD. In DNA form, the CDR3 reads TGTGCCACCAGTGGGGGACAGGGGGCCGGCTCCAATGAGCAGTTCTTC. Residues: CATSGGQGAGSNEQFF.

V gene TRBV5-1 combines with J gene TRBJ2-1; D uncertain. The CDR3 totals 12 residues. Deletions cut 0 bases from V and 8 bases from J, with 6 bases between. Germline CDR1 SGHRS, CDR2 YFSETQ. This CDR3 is CASSLGVYEQFF. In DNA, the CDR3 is TGCGCCAGCAGCTTGGGTGTGTATGAGCAGTTCTTC.